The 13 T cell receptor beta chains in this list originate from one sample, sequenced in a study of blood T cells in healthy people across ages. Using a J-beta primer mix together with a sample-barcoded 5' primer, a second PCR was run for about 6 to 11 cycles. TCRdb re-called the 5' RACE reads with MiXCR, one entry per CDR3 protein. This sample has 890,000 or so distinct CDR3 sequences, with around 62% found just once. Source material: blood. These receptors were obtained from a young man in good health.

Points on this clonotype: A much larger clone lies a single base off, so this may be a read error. The CDR3 here is CASSWDRGYEQYV. CDR3 coding DNA: TGTGCCAGCAGTTGGGACAGGGGCTACGAGCAGTACGTC. The rearrangement links TRBV28 to TRBJ2-5; 10 bases match TRBD1. The J call could be wrong; TRBJ2-7 is a better fit for the DNA end. The germline CDR1 and CDR2 sequences are MDHEN and SYDVKM. The CDR3 runs 13 residues.

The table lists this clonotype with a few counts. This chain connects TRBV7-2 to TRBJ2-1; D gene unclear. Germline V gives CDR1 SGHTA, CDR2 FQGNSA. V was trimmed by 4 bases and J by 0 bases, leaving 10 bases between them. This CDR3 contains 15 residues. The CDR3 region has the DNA TGTGCCAGCAGCTCAACCCCAGGCTCCTACAATGAGCAGTTCTTC. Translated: CASSSTPGSYNEQFF.

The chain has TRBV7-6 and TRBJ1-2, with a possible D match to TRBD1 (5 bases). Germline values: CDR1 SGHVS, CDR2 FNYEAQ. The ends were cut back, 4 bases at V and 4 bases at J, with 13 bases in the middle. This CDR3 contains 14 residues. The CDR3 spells CASSSSGTVYGYTF. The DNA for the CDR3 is TGTGCCAGCAGCTCGTCCGGGACGGTCTATGGCTACACCTTC.

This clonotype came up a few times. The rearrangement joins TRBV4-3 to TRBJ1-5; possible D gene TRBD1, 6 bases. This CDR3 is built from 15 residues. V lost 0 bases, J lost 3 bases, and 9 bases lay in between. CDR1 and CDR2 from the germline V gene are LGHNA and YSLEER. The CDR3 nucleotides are TGCGCCAGCAGCCAAGATTACAGGGACAATCAGCCCCAGCATTTT. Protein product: CASSQDYRDNQPQHF.

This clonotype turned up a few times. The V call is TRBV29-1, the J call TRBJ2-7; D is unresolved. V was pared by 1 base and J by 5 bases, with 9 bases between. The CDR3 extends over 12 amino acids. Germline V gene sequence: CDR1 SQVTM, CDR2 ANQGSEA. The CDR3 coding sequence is TGCAGCGTTGAAGCTGGGGTAAACGAGCAGTACTTC. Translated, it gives CSVEAGVNEQYF.

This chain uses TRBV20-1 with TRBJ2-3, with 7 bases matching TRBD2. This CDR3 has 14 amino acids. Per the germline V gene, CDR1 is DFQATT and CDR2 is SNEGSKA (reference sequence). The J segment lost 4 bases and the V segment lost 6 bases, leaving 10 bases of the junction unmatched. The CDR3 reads CSAEQRGYSDTQYF. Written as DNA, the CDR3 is TGCAGTGCGGAGCAGCGGGGCTATTCAGATACGCAGTATTTT.

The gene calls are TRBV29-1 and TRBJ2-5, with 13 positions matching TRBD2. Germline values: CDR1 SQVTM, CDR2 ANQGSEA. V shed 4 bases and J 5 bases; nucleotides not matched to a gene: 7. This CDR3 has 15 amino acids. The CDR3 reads CSVGILAGGLETQYF. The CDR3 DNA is TGCAGCGTTGGAATACTAGCGGGAGGGTTGGAGACCCAGTACTTC.

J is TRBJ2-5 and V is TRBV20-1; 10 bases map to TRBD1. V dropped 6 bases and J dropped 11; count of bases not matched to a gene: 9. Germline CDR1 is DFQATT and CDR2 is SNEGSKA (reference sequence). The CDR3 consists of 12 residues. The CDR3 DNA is TGCAGTGCACGGACAGGGGGTGGTGAGCAGTACTTC. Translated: CSARTGGGEQYF.

CDR3 loop: CAWSPDRANYGYTF. CDR3 nucleotide sequence: TGTGCCTGGAGTCCCGACAGGGCGAACTATGGCTACACCTTC. The gene calls are TRBV30 and TRBJ1-2, with 7 bases matching TRBD1. The CDR3 contains 14 residues. Germline values: CDR1 GTSNPN, CDR2 SVGIG (reference sequence). V lost 2 bases, J lost 2 bases, and 5 bases stayed unmatched.

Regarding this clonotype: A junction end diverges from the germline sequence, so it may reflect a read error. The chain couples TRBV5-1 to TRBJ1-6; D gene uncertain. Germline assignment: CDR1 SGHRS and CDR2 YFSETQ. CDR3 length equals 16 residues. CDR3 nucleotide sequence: TGCGCCAGCAGCTTGGCTGGGGTAACCTATAATTCGCCCCTCCACTTT. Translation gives CASSLAGVTYNSPLHF. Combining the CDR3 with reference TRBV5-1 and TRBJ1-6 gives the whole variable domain KAGVTQTPRYLIKTRGQQVTLSCSPISGHRSVSWYQQTPGQGLQFLFEYFSETQRNKGNFPGRFSGRQFSNSRSEMNVSTLELGDSALYLCASSLAGVTYNSPLHFGNGTRLTVT.

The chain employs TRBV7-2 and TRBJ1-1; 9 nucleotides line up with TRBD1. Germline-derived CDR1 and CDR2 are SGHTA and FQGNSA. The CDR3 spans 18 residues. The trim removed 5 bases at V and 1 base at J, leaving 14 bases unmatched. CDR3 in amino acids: CASSPRSGTGLGNTEAFF. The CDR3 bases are TGTGCCAGCAGCCCGAGGTCCGGGACAGGGTTAGGGAACACTGAAGCTTTCTTT.

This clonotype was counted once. In nucleotides, the CDR3 is TGTGCCAGCAGCCAAGACCGAAGGAATTCACCCCTCCACTTT. Protein: CASSQDRRNSPLHF. The chain recombines TRBV4-2 with TRBJ1-6, with D uncertain. Germline loops: CDR1 LGHNA, CDR2 YNFKEQ. The V end was cut by 0 bases, the J end by 7 bases, with 7 bases between. There are 14 residues in the CDR3.

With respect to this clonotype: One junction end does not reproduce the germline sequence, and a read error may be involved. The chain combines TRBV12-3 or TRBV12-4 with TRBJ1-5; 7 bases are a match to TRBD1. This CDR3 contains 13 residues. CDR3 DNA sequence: TGTACCAGCAGTTTAGGGACAGCTCCAGCCCAGCATTTT. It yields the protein CTSSLGTAPAQHF.